This T cell receptor (beta chain) was sequenced for a study of chemoradiotherapy in HPV16-positive cancers (dated by TCRdb to between 2021 and 2022). A note on the overall study: Candidate HPV-specific T-cell clones and common TCR motifs were defined by functional T-cell assays performed on cells from two HPV16-positive patients. The study asked whether T-cell immunity against the HPV oncoproteins E6 and E7 changes during chemoradiotherapy and whether it affects survival. The candidate HPV-specific TCRs and motifs were then tracked in TCR repertoires from about 93 patients with HPV-related cancers.

The receptor library was made with the immunoSEQ multiplex PCR assay. TCRdb's version of the immuneACCESS table is confined to in-frame rearrangements and falls short of the full clone set. An unresolved V gene accounts for under half of the shortfall where checked; the remainder is of unknown origin. Present in this sample are several thousand clones, 78% of which were seen just once. Over 8% of the sample rests with the top ten. With regard to this clone: Its antigen remains undetermined. Nothing much larger sits one base from this clone, and base qualities are not available.

General conclusions and limits of the study: In HPV16-positive patients, expansion of HPV-responsive T cells during chemoradiotherapy was found to be associated with improved recurrence-free survival. Expansion of candidate HPV-specific clones and E7-related TCR motifs was observed in the tumor microenvironment during treatment, whereas no such expansion was observed for non-HPV-specific T cells. The functional definition of HPV-specific T cells was derived from only two HPV16-positive patients, and the survival association was reported for HPV16-positive patients.

Repertoires were sampled repeatedly over the course of chemoradiotherapy so that clonal expansion in the tumor microenvironment could be followed. For CDR1 and CDR2, the germline V gene (reference sequence) lists MNHEY and SMNVEV. A distance of 12 bases separates the germline ends of V and J, which lose 5 bases and 7 bases respectively. Reading from cysteine to phenylalanine, the CDR3 counts 13 amino acids. The CDR3 DNA has 39 bases and is translated from base 1. The V gene is TRBV27 and the J gene is TRBJ1-5; possibly the D gene is TRBD1, per 5 matching bases. The material was obtained from a patient who underwent chemoradiotherapy. The origin of this receptor is a human donor with HPV-associated anogenital cancer. CDR3 protein: CASSPRVNQPQHF. The DNA sequence is TGTGCCAGCAGTCCCAGGGTTAACCAGCCCCAGCATTTT.